This entry concerns a single T cell receptor beta chain. Its antigen remains unidentified. The data were obtained in a study of cytomegalovirus exposure and HLA in healthy donors. Points from the study as a whole: In an earlier analysis, in roughly 580 donors, most V segments appeared productive either ~90% or ~30% of the time.

PCR primers comprised 60 Vbeta and 13 Jbeta primers. Repertoires were generated with immunoSEQ multiplex PCR, while TCRdb's copy carries only in-frame clones and drops some. The data hold 130,000 or so clones, with approximately 74% observed a single time. Germline CDR1 MDHEN, CDR2 SYDVKM. With 8 bases clipped from V and 6 bases from J, the junction kept 5 bases outside the gene matches. CDR3 length: 12 residues. The receptor was isolated from a male donor in good health and CMV-seronegative. Sequenced sample: PBMCs. The chain links TRBV28 to TRBJ1-2, with 8 bases identical to TRBD1. The CDR3 DNA sequence: TGTGCCAGCGACGACAGGGGTGATGGCTACACCTTC. Protein: CASDDRGDGYTF.